The rows below give T cell receptor beta chains drawn from one sample of a study of blood T cell repertoires in COVID-19. Using immunoSEQ multiplex PCR, the repertoire was profiled, and TCRdb retains in-frame clones only, with some absent. This sample yields approximately 170,000 clones, of which 80% to 90% are seen a single time; roughly 15% belongs to the top ten. Sequencing was done on a sample of peripheral blood. The source is a woman between 70 and 85 years old with COVID-19, enrolled during active disease. Both conserved end residues are trimmed from each CDR3. Size tells how often a clone was seen (once, few, many) or the class of an expanded clone, and some rows leave it out.

j_call v_call clone_size cdr3_aa
TRBJ2-6 TRBV2 NA ASSPTGTGANVLT
TRBJ2-1 TRBV15 NA ATGVRGGHNEQF
TRBJ2-1 TRBV6-5 NA ASSYRRGTTYNEQF
TRBJ1-2 TRBV14 NA ASSQDPGGYGYT
TRBJ1-1 TRBV27 NA ASSSYPGQGAFTEAF
TRBJ1-1 TRBV7-2 NA ASSLQKAGSEAF
TRBJ1-2 TRBV5-8 few ASRRTGDYGYT
TRBJ1-1 TRBV14 NA ASKVGHLNTEAF
TRBJ2-5 TRBV28 NA ASSPLGVGVPTQY
TRBJ1-1 TRBV11-2 NA ASSSEGGNTEAF
TRBJ1-4 TRBV28 NA ASSLQGVEEKLF
TRBJ2-2 TRBV5-1 NA ASSLQRPSTGELF
TRBJ1-2 TRBV28 NA AGSDRRYGYT
TRBJ1-1 TRBV30 NA ACIRVNTEAF
TRBJ1-2 TRBV30 NA AWSPGTGGRGYT
TRBJ2-5 TRBV5-4 once ASSAITGLGQETQY
TRBJ1-2 TRBV11-2 NA ASSPDSQYGYT
TRBJ1-5 TRBV12-3/TRBV12-4 NA ASRLDSNQPQH
TRBJ2-3 TRBV11-2 few ASSLDLGGATDTQY
TRBJ2-2 TRBV6-5 NA ASSYSRQVGELF
TRBJ1-2 TRBV19 NA ASSTIRDGTVFYGYT
TRBJ2-7 TRBV28 NA ASSSTQVGRSYEQY
TRBJ2-7 TRBV6-5 NA ASSYRDSYEQY
TRBJ1-1 TRBV9 NA ASSPADRAPEAF
TRBJ1-3 TRBV29-1 NA SVSDISGNTIY
TRBJ1-1 TRBV5-1 few ASSLAGQYTEAF
TRBJ2-4 TRBV27 NA ASSSHSGKDIQY
TRBJ2-6 TRBV3-1/TRBV3-2 NA ASSQFGLAGVSGANVLT
TRBJ2-7 TRBV16 NA ASSQFSSGYEQY
TRBJ1-3 TRBV30 NA AWSGGVGNTIY
TRBJ1-3 TRBV30 once AWSDDKWNTIY
TRBJ1-1 TRBV20-1 NA SAPRTPNAF
TRBJ1-4 TRBV28 NA ASSSLEGGEKLF
TRBJ2-3 TRBV2 NA ASIGGGPTVSDTQY
TRBJ1-1 TRBV2 NA ASSLTGLEAF
TRBJ1-2 TRBV3-1/TRBV3-2 NA ASSPDPDSYYGYT
TRBJ2-1 TRBV27 NA ASSNRLAVSNEQF
TRBJ1-2 TRBV6-6 few ASRDTGWDGYT
TRBJ1-2 TRBV9 NA ASSVAPKTGSNYGYT
TRBJ1-2 TRBV28 once ASRGDMGFGYT
TRBJ2-5 TRBV24-1 NA ATSDPDYQETQY
TRBJ1-6 TRBV2 NA ASGVQGLWDSPLH
TRBJ2-3 TRBV6-4 NA ASSDEAGTDTQY
TRBJ1-3 TRBV5-4 NA ASSFLGQAISGNTIY
TRBJ2-1 TRBV29-1 NA SFSDGGIYNEQF
TRBJ1-2 TRBV30 NA AWSSGRSNYGYT
TRBJ2-5 TRBV21-1 NA ASSPGRGRTQY
TRBJ2-2 TRBV9 NA ASSVGLTGELF
TRBJ1-2 TRBV5-1 NA ASSGEGHYGYT
TRBJ1-5 TRBV5-6 NA ASSPPPRGNQPQH
TRBJ1-2 TRBV12-5 NA ASGHGGGAPGYT
TRBJ2-3 TRBV10-3 NA AIGEAEKGTDTQY
TRBJ1-1 TRBV7-2 NA ASSLWAFGQDPRGAF
TRBJ2-1 TRBV6-4 NA ASSVKQYNEQF
TRBJ1-2 TRBV20-1 NA SAYTNYGYT
TRBJ1-1 TRBV13 NA ASSFWTGSNTEAF
TRBJ2-1 TRBV7-2 NA ASSSGGPYNEQF
TRBJ2-7 TRBV3-1/TRBV3-2 few ASSSRWGQSEQY
TRBJ1-3 TRBV7-6 NA ASTPSGGSGNTIY
TRBJ1-6 TRBV7-3 NA ASRERQIIYNSPLH